These T cell receptor beta chains were read from a single sample in a study of blood T cell repertoires in COVID-19. Profiling relied on immunoSEQ multiplex PCR, and the TCRdb table lists in-frame clones only, not all of them. The sample lists 100,000 or so clones; around 86% were seen once. Material for sequencing was peripheral blood. All receptors derive from a man older than 75 with acute or convalescent COVID-19. CDR3s include the opening cysteine and the closing phenylalanine or tryptophan. A D gene is named only where the DNA matches it firmly. Clone size is not always given. Where it is, it says once, few, many or a class for expanded clones.

V gene,J gene,clone size,D gene,CDR3 DNA,CDR3 protein
TRBV9,TRBJ1-2,-,-,TGTGCCAGCAGCGAGGGATTCCAGGGGAGAGGCTACACCTTC,CASSEGFQGRGYTF
TRBV2,TRBJ2-1,-,-,TGTGCCAGCAGGAGGGTTGGACGGCAGTTCTTC,CASRRVGRQFF
TRBV7-2,TRBJ1-3,-,TRBD1,TGTGCCAGCAGCTTTCAGGGGGCGGGAAACACCATATATTTT,CASSFQGAGNTIYF
TRBV29-1,TRBJ2-3,-,TRBD1,TGCAGCGTTGCCGGGACAGGGACCAGCACAGATACGCAGTATTTT,CSVAGTGTSTDTQYF
TRBV4-3,TRBJ2-3,-,TRBD2,TGCGCCAGCAGCCCCGGAGGGCCTAGCGGGAAAAACACAGATACGCAGTATTTT,CASSPGGPSGKNTDTQYF
TRBV18,TRBJ1-5,-,-,TGTGCCAGCTCACCTTTAGGGGGAGGGATCGGCAGCAATCAGCCCCAGCATTTT,CASSPLGGGIGSNQPQHF
TRBV18,TRBJ2-7,-,TRBD2,TGTGCCAGCTCACAAACTAGCGGGAGGGCCTATTGGGACTTC,CASSQTSGRAYWDF
TRBV18,TRBJ1-1,-,TRBD1,TGTGCCAGCTCACCCCGACAGGGGAACACTGAAGCTTTCTTT,CASSPRQGNTEAFF
TRBV6-6,TRBJ1-3,-,-,TGTGCCAGCAGTCAGGAGATTCGCTCTGGAAACACCATATATTTT,CASSQEIRSGNTIYF
TRBV3-1/TRBV3-2,TRBJ2-1,-,-,TGTGCCAGCAGCCGACAGGAAAATGAGCAGTTCTTC,CASSRQENEQFF
TRBV2,TRBJ2-1,-,TRBD2,TGTGCCAGCAGTCGAGGGCTAGCGGAGAACAATGAGCAGTTCTTC,CASSRGLAENNEQFF
TRBV18,TRBJ1-2,-,-,TGTGCCAGCTCACCGACAGACTCTAACTATGGCTACACCTTC,CASSPTDSNYGYTF
TRBV28,TRBJ2-7,-,-,TGTGCCAGCAGTTCTACAGCAAAGATTTCCTACGAGCAGTACTTC,CASSSTAKISYEQYF
TRBV14,TRBJ2-2,-,-,TGTGCCAGCAGCCGTCTTCAGGGAAACACCGGGGAGCTGTTTTTT,CASSRLQGNTGELFF
TRBV5-1,TRBJ2-1,-,TRBD2,TGCGCCAGCAGCCAGAGCGGGAGGGATGGCAATGAGCAGTTCTTC,CASSQSGRDGNEQFF
TRBV28,TRBJ2-7,-,-,TGTGCCAGCAGTTTAAGAGTGATTCGCTCCTACGAGCAGTACTTC,CASSLRVIRSYEQYF
TRBV4-2,TRBJ2-7,-,TRBD1,TGTGCCAGCAGCCTCTCCGGGACAGGGGTCTACGAGCAGTACTTC,CASSLSGTGVYEQYF
TRBV10-3,TRBJ1-3,-,-,TGTGCCATCAGTGAGGCAGCTGGAAACACCATATATTTT,CAISEAAGNTIYF
TRBV5-1,TRBJ2-1,-,TRBD2,TGCGCCAGCACACGGACTAGCCCTCCTATTACCTACAATGAGCAGTTCTTC,CASTRTSPPITYNEQFF
TRBV28,TRBJ1-4,few,-,TGTGCCAGCAGAATATTGGGGCCGCGAGAAAAACTGTTTTTT,CASRILGPREKLFF
TRBV7-3,TRBJ2-7,many,TRBD2,TGTGCCAGCAGCTTAGCAGCGGGAGGTCCCTACGAGCAGTACTTC,CASSLAAGGPYEQYF
TRBV27,TRBJ1-1,-,-,TGTGCCAGCACAGGACAGAGCCCTCTGAGGACTGAAGCTTTCTTT,CASTGQSPLRTEAFF
TRBV28,TRBJ2-1,-,TRBD2,TGTGCCAGCAGTTCTCCTAGCGGGACGGGCCTCAATGAGCAGTTCTTC,CASSSPSGTGLNEQFF
TRBV20-1,TRBJ2-7,-,-,TGCAGTGCTAGTAAACTGGCAGGCCGCTCCTACGAGCAGTACTTC,CSASKLAGRSYEQYF
TRBV7-2,TRBJ2-3,-,TRBD1,TGTGCCAGCAGCGCACAGGGGAGCACAGATACGCAGTATTTT,CASSAQGSTDTQYF
TRBV6-5,TRBJ1-6,-,TRBD1,TGTGCCAGCAGGGGACAGGGTAATTCACCCCTCCACTTT,CASRGQGNSPLHF
TRBV27,TRBJ2-2,-,TRBD2,TGTGCCAGCAGTTTTTCTACTAGCGGGCACACCGGGGAGCTGTTTTTT,CASSFSTSGHTGELFF
TRBV5-1,TRBJ2-1,-,TRBD2,TGCGCCAGCAGCCCTTGGACTAGCGGGGGGAATGAGCAGTTCTTC,CASSPWTSGGNEQFF
TRBV6-2/TRBV6-3,TRBJ2-1,-,TRBD2,TGTGCCAGCAGTTACCCGCCCGGGACTAGCGGGAGAAATGAGCAGTTCTTC,CASSYPPGTSGRNEQFF
TRBV5-1,TRBJ2-3,-,TRBD2,TGCGCCAGCAGCATAGGGACTACCGACACAGATACGCAGTATTTT,CASSIGTTDTDTQYF
TRBV19,TRBJ1-2,-,TRBD1,TGTGCCAGTAGTCCGGGACAGGGAGACTATGGCTACACCTTC,CASSPGQGDYGYTF
TRBV10-3,TRBJ1-6,-,-,TGTGCCATCAGGGGACTTGGCGGGGATTCACCCCTCCACTTT,CAIRGLGGDSPLHF
TRBV19,TRBJ1-4,-,-,TGTGCCAGTAGTAAATCTTCCCAGGGTAATGAAAAACTGTTTTTT,CASSKSSQGNEKLFF
TRBV30,TRBJ2-7,-,-,TGTGCCTGGAGTGTATCAGCGTACGAGCAGTACTTC,CAWSVSAYEQYF
TRBV5-1,TRBJ2-1,-,TRBD1,TGCGCCAGCAGCGCCGGACAGGGTTCCTACAATGAGCAGTTCTTC,CASSAGQGSYNEQFF
TRBV5-1,TRBJ2-1,-,-,TGCGCCAGCAGCTTGGACGGGAGCTCCTACAATGAGCAGTTCTTC,CASSLDGSSYNEQFF
TRBV7-3,TRBJ1-1,-,-,TGTGCCAGCAGCTTAACTAGGGGGAGTACTGAAGCTTTCTTT,CASSLTRGSTEAFF
TRBV4-1,TRBJ2-1,once,TRBD2,TGCGCCAGCAGCCACAACGGACTAGCGGGCTACTCCTACAATGAGCAGTTCTTC,CASSHNGLAGYSYNEQFF
TRBV18,TRBJ2-5,-,TRBD1,TGTGCCAGCTCACCGACAGGGGGCGGAGGGGAGACCCAGTACTTC,CASSPTGGGGETQYF
TRBV29-1,TRBJ1-4,-,-,TGCAGCGTAAAGGGGCCTACGAATGAAAAACTGTTTTTT,CSVKGPTNEKLFF